This entry features one T cell receptor beta chain sequence. Its antigen is unknown. The V gene's germline CDR1 is KGHSH and CDR2 LQKENI. The CDR3 consists of 14 residues. Trimming removed 3 bases from V and 5 bases from J; junction bases left unmatched: 3. The data originate from a study of chemoradiotherapy in HPV16-positive cancers. Study at large: Candidate HPV-specific T-cell clones and common TCR motifs came from functional assays in a couple of HPV16-positive patients. Regarding the study as a whole: Candidate HPV-specific clones and E7-related TCR motifs grew in tumor during treatment.

The method was immunoSEQ multiplex PCR; TCRdb's version includes in-frame clones alone and lacks a portion of them. The profile shows around 1,800 clones, 70% to 85% of them singletons. The TCR sequence derives from a human donor with HPV-associated anogenital cancer. The V and J genes are TRBV18 and TRBJ1-5, with 8 bases identical to TRBD1. Material: tumor tissue, obtained from a patient who underwent chemoradiotherapy. The CDR3: CASSPSQGDQPQHF. DNA for the CDR3: TGTGCCAGCTCACCCTCACAGGGGGATCAGCCCCAGCATTTT.